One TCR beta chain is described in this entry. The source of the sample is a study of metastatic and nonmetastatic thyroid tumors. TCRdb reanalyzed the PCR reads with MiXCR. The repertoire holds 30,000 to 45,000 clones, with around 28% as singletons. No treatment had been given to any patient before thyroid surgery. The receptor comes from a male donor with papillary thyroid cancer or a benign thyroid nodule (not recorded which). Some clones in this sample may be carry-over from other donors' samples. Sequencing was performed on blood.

Here the CDR3 reads CASRLGLAGNNEQFF. CDR3 bases: TGCGCCAGCAGGTTGGGACTAGCGGGCAACAATGAGCAGTTCTTC. This chain joins TRBV4-1 and TRBJ2-1; 12 bases agree with TRBD2. Trimming at V came to 6 bases and at J to 5 bases, leaving 5 bases not matched to a gene. The germline CDR1 and CDR2 sequences are MGHRA and YSYEKL. The CDR3 covers 15 residues.